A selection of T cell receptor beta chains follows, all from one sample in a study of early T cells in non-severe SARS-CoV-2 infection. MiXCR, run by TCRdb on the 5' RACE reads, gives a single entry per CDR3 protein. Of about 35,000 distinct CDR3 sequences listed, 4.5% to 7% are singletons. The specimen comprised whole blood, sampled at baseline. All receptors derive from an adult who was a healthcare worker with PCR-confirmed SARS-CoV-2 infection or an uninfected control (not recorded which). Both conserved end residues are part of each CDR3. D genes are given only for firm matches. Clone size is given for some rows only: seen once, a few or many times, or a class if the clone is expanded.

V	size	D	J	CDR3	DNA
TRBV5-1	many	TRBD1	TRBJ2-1	CASSWTGQGKDEQFF	TGCGCCAGCAGCTGGACCGGACAGGGGAAAGATGAGCAGTTCTTC
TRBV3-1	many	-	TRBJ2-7	CASSRDSRNEQYF	TGTGCCAGCAGCCGGGATAGTAGGAACGAGCAGTACTTC
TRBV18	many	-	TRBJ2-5	CASSPRKGIGETQYF	TGTGCCAGCTCACCTCGGAAGGGGATAGGAGAGACCCAGTACTTC
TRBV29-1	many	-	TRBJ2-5	CSVTEETQYF	TGCAGCGTCACCGAAGAGACCCAGTACTTC
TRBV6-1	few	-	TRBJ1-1	CASTIPGPEAFF	TGTGCCAGCACCATACCGGGACCTGAAGCTTTCTTT
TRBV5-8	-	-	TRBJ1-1	CASSLGLNTEAFF	TGTGCCAGCAGCTTGGGACTTAACACTGAAGCTTTCTTT
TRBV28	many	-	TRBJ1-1	CASSWGAGTEAFF	TGTGCCAGCAGTTGGGGGGCTGGCACTGAAGCTTTCTTT
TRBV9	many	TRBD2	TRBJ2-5	CASSVGLAGSQETQYF	TGTGCCAGCAGCGTAGGGCTAGCGGGTTCACAAGAGACCCAGTACTTC
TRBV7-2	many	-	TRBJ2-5	CASSLDGRGSGETQYF	TGTGCCAGCAGCTTAGATGGTCGGGGTTCCGGAGAGACCCAGTACTTC
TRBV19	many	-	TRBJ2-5	CASRDQETQYF	TGTGCCAGTAGAGATCAAGAGACCCAGTACTTC
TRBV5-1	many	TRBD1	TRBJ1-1	CASSWGQENTEAFF	TGCGCCAGCAGCTGGGGACAGGAGAACACTGAAGCTTTCTTT
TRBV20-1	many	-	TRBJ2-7	CSVVGRDRSYEQYF	TGCAGTGTGGTTGGGAGGGACAGGTCCTACGAGCAGTACTTC
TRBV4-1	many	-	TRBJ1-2	CASSQEGRTAFYGYTF	TGCGCCAGCAGCCAAGAAGGGAGGACCGCCTTTTATGGCTACACCTTC
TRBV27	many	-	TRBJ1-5	CASSLGGVGNQPQHF	TGTGCCAGCAGTTTAGGTGGGGTGGGGAATCAGCCCCAGCATTTT
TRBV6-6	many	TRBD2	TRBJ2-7	CASSYEEPLAGSYEQYF	TGTGCCAGCAGTTACGAGGAGCCACTAGCGGGTTCCTACGAGCAGTACTTC
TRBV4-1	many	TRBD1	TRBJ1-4	CASSQAGQGGKNEKLFF	TGCGCCAGCAGCCAAGCGGGACAGGGGGGAAAGAATGAAAAACTGTTTTTT
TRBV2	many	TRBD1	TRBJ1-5	CASSNSGTGAPVINQPQHF	TGTGCCAGCAGCAACTCCGGGACAGGGGCCCCCGTCATCAATCAGCCCCAGCATTTT
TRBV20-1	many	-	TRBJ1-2	CSATWGSDGYTF	TGCAGTGCCACTTGGGGGTCGGATGGCTACACCTTC
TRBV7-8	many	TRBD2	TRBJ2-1	CASSLGTSASNEQFF	TGTGCCAGCAGCCTCGGGACTAGCGCAAGCAATGAGCAGTTCTTC
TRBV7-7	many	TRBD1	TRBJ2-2	CASSPMTGVTGGELFF	TGTGCTAGCAGCCCCATGACAGGGGTTACGGGCGGGGAGCTGTTTTTT
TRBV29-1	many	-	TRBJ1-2	CSVAGVGYGYTF	TGCAGCGTGGCAGGGGTAGGCTATGGCTACACCTTC
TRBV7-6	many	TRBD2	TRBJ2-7	CASSLELAGDEQYF	TGTGCCAGCAGCTTAGAACTAGCGGGAGACGAGCAGTACTTC
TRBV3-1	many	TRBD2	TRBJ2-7	CASSDGAGGLLQYF	TGTGCCAGCAGCGACGGAGCGGGAGGTCTCTTGCAGTACTTC
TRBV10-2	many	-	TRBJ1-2	CASTWDGRYYGYTF	TGCGCCAGCACTTGGGACGGGAGATACTATGGCTACACCTTC
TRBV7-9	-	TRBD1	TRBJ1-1	CASSPDRAEAFF	TGTGCCAGCAGCCCGGACAGGGCAGAAGCTTTCTTT
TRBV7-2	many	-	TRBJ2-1	CASSLESPSAEQFF	TGTGCCAGCAGCTTAGAGAGCCCCTCTGCTGAGCAGTTCTTC
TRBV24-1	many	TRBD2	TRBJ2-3	CATSEAKAGERTDTQYF	TGTGCCACCAGTGAGGCCAAAGCGGGGGAGCGGACAGATACGCAGTATTTT
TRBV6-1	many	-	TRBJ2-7	CASSGVGLPGEQYF	TGTGCCAGCAGTGGGGTAGGCCTGCCGGGGGAGCAGTACTTC
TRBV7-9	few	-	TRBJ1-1	CASRGGYTEALF	TGTGCCAGCAGAGGGGGGTACACTGAAGCTCTCTTT
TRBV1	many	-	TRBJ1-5	CTSSQASNQPQHF	TGCACCAGCAGCCAGGCTAGCAATCAGCCCCAGCATTTT
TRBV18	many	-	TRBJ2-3	CASSPKEDTQYF	TGTGCCAGCTCACCGAAAGAGGATACGCAGTATTTT
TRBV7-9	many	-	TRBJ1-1	CASSQTGREDEAFF	TGTGCCAGCAGCCAAACAGGGAGGGAGGATGAAGCTTTCTTT
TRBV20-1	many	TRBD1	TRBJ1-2	CSAKGQGAPGYTF	TGCAGTGCTAAGGGACAGGGGGCGCCCGGCTACACCTTC
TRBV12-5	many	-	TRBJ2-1	CASGPHVGAGYNEQFF	TGTGCTAGTGGTCCCCATGTGGGGGCGGGTTACAATGAGCAGTTCTTC
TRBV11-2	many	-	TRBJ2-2	CASSWDLSGELFF	TGTGCCAGCAGCTGGGACCTCTCCGGGGAGCTGTTTTTT
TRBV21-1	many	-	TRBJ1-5	CASSKVATGGNQPQHF	TGTGCCAGCAGCAAAGTAGCGACCGGAGGCAATCAGCCCCAGCATTTT
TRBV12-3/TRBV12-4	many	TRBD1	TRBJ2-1	CASSPTLTGVEQFF	TGTGCCAGCAGCCCCACCCTGACAGGGGTCGAGCAGTTCTTC
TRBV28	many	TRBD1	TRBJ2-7	CASSPRDRGMGEQYF	TGTGCCAGCAGTCCCCGGGACAGGGGTATGGGCGAGCAGTACTTC
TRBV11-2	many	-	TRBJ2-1	CASSLDRNNEQFF	TGTGCCAGCAGCTTAGATCGAAACAATGAGCAGTTCTTC
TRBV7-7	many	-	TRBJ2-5	CASSLGVSGSQYF	TGTGCCAGCAGCTTAGGCGTCTCCGGGAGCCAGTACTTC
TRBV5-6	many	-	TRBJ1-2	CASSQGADGYTF	TGTGCCAGCTCACAGGGAGCCGATGGCTACACCTTC
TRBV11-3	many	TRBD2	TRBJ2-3	CASSLGGGSVTDTQYF	TGTGCCAGCAGCTTAGGCGGGGGTAGCGTCACAGATACGCAGTATTTT
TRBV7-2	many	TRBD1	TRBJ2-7	CASSLLDRASYEQYF	TGTGCCAGCAGCTTATTAGACAGGGCCTCCTACGAGCAGTACTTC
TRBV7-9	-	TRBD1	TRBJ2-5	CASSSPTGGEFGQLETQYF	TGTGCCAGCAGCTCCCCGACAGGGGGCGAGTTTGGGCAATTAGAGACCCAGTACTTC
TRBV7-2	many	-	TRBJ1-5	CASSLWSGAEQPQHF	TGTGCCAGCAGCTTATGGTCAGGGGCCGAGCAGCCCCAGCATTTT
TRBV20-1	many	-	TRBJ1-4	CSAPSPVVEGEKLFF	TGCAGTGCTCCCTCCCCGGTGGTGGAGGGGGAAAAACTGTTTTTT
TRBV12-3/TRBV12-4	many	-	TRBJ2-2	CASSYAGSNTGELFF	TGTGCCAGCAGTTATGCGGGGTCGAACACCGGGGAGCTGTTTTTT
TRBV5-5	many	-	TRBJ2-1	CASSFGPGRYNEQFF	-
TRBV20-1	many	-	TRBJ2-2	CSARVPPTGELFF	TGCAGTGCTAGAGTCCCCCCTACCGGGGAGCTGTTTTTT
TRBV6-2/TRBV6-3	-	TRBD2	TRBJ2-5	CASSSFGSGGYQETQYF	TGTGCCAGCAGCTCCTTTGGTAGCGGGGGATACCAAGAGACCCAGTACTTC
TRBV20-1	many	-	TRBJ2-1	CSARDPAGSLNEQFF	TGCAGTGCTAGAGATCCAGCAGGGAGTCTTAATGAGCAGTTCTTC
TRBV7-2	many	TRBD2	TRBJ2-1	CASSLLAGPYNEQFF	TGTGCCAGCAGCTTACTAGCGGGGCCATACAATGAGCAGTTCTTC
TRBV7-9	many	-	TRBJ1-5	CASSPRGPDQPQHF	TGTGCCAGCAGCCCCCGGGGGCCCGATCAGCCCCAGCATTTT